Reported below is one TCR beta chain. The data derive from a study of blood T cell repertoires in COVID-19. The wider study: The study drew acute and convalescent COVID-19 samples from the United States, Italy and Spain. PBMCs, B-cell-depleted T cells, or T cells were the source of the cDNA or gDNA that made up the material.

Trimming cost V 4 bases and J 1 base; bases outside gene matches: 2. The CDR3 is 13 residues long. Germline V lookup: CDR1 SGHDT, CDR2 YYEEEE. Per the original methods: Reference gene primers were amplified, and this amplification served to estimate nucleated cell counts. Data came from immunoSEQ multiplex PCR; TCRdb stores just in-frame clones and leaves some out. V, J and clone size derive from that table, while D and trimming were established from the DNA sequence. Of around 230,000 clones listed, about 90% are singletons. The rearrangement joins TRBV5-6 to TRBJ2-7; 7 bases align to TRBD1. The TCR was taken from a man in his sixties who had recovered from COVID-19. The source material was peripheral blood. This chain's CDR3 is CASSGRGSYEQYF. The CDR3 nucleotides are TGTGCCAGCAGCGGCAGGGGGTCCTACGAGCAGTACTTC. Complete variable domain (other parts from reference TRBV5-6 and TRBJ2-7): DAGVTQSPTHLIKTRGQQVTLRCSPKSGHDTVSWYQQALGQGPQFIFQYYEEEERQRGNFPDRFSGHQFPNYSSELNVNALLLGDSALYLCASSGRGSYEQYFGPGTRLTVT.